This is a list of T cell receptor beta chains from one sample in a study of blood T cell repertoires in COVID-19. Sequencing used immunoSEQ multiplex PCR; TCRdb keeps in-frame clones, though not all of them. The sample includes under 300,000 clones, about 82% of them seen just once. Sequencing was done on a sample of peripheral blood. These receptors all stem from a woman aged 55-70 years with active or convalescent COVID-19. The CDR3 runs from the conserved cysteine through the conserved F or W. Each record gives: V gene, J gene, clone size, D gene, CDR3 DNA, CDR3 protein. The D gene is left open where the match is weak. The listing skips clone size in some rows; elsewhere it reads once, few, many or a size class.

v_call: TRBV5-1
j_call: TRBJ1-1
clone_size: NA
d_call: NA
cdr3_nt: TGCGCCAGCAGCTTGTTTACAGCTGACACTGAAGCTTTCTTT
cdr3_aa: CASSLFTADTEAFF

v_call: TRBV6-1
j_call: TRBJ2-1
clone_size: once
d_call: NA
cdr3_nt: TGTGCCAGCAGTGAAGACCCGAGAGAGGAGCAGTTCTTC
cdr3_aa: CASSEDPREEQFF

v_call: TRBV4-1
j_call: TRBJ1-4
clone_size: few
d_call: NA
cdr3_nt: TGCGCCAGCAGCCGGGGTCCAGCAGGGGAAAAACTGTTTTTT
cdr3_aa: CASSRGPAGEKLFF

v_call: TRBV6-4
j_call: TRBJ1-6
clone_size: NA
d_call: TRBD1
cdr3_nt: TGTGCCAGCAGTGCGACAGGGGGCCCATCACCCCTCCACTTT
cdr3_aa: CASSATGGPSPLHF

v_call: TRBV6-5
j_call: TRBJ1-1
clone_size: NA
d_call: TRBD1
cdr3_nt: TGTGCCAGCCGGGACAGGGGGCGTACTGAAGCTTTCTTT
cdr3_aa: CASRDRGRTEAFF

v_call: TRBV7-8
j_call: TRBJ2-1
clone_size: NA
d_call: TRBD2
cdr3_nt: TGTGCCAGCAGCTCCGGACTAGCGAATAATGAGCAGTTCTTC
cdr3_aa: CASSSGLANNEQFF

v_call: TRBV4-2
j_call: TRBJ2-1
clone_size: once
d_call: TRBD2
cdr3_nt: TGTGCCAGCAGCCAAGACCCACTAGCGGGAGCGTCCTACAATGAGCAGTTCTTC
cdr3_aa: CASSQDPLAGASYNEQFF

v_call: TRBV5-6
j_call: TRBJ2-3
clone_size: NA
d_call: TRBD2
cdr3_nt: TGTGCCAGCAGCTTGGTGACGGGAGGGAGAGATACGCAGTATTTT
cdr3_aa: CASSLVTGGRDTQYF

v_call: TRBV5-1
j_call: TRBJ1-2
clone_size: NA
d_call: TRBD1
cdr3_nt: TGCGCCAGCAGCTTTGGGACAGGGGCTAACTATGGCTACACCTTC
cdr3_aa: CASSFGTGANYGYTF

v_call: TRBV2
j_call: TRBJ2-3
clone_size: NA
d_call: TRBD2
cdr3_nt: TGTGCCAGCAGGGACGCGAGCGGGAGTGCAGATACGCAGTATTTT
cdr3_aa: CASRDASGSADTQYF

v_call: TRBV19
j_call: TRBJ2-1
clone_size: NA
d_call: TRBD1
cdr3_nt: TGTGCCAGTAGTGAGGACAGGGACACCTACAATGAGCAGTTCTTC
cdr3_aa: CASSEDRDTYNEQFF

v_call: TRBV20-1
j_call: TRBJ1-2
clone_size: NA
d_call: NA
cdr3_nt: TGCAGTGCTACACAGGGCTATGGCTACACCTTC
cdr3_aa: CSATQGYGYTF

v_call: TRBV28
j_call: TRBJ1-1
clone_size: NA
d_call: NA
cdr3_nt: TGTGCCAGCAGTTTAGAGGAGGGGTCCAACACTGAAGCTTTCTTT
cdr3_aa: CASSLEEGSNTEAFF

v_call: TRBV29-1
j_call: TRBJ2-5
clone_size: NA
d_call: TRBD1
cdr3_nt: TGCAGCGTTGGTAGGGGGCGAGCTAGGTCGGAGACCCAGTACTTC
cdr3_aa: CSVGRGRARSETQYF

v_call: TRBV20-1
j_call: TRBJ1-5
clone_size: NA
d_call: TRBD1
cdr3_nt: TGCAGTGCTAGTGAGGGGGCCAATCAGCCCCAGCATTTT
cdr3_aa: CSASEGANQPQHF

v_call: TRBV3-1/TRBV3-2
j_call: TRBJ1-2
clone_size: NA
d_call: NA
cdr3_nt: TGTGCCAGCAGCCAACTAACGACAGGTGGCTACACCTTC
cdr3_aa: CASSQLTTGGYTF

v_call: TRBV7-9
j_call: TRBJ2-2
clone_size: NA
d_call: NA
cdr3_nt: TGTGCCAGCAGCTTAGCCGGAGGTGCCCCCGGGGAGCTGTTTTTT
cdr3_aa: CASSLAGGAPGELFF

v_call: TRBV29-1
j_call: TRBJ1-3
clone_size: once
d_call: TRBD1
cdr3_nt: TGCAGCATTCAGGGGGGAGGAAACACCATATATTTT
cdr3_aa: CSIQGGGNTIYF

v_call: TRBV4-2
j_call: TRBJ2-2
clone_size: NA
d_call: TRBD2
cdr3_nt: TGTGCCAGCAGCCAAGATCTAGATAGCGGGGGAGGTACCGGGGAGCTGTTTTTT
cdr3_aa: CASSQDLDSGGGTGELFF

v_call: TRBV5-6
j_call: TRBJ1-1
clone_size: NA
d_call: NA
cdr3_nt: TGTGCCAGCAGCGCGCCCTCAGGGATCGTCACTGAAGCTTTCTTT
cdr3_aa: CASSAPSGIVTEAFF

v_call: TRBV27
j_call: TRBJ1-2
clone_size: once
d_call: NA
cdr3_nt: TGTGCCAGCAGTACCTTCGGGGGATCGGAATATGGCTACACCTTC
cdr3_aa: CASSTFGGSEYGYTF

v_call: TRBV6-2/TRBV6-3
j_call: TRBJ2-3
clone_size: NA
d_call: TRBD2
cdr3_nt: TGTGCCAGCAGTTTAAGACATGGGACTAGCGCAAATTACACAGATACGCAGTATTTT
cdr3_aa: CASSLRHGTSANYTDTQYF

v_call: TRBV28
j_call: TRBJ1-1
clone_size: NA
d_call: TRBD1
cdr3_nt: TGTGCCAGCACCCGACAGGGGAACACTGAAGCTTTCTTT
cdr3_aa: CASTRQGNTEAFF

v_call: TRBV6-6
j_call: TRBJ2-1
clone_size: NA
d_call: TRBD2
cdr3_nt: TGTGCCAGCGCGCTAGCGGGGATGGGTGAGCAGTTCTTC
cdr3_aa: CASALAGMGEQFF

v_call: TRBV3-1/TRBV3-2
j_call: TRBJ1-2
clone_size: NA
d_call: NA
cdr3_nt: TGTGCCAGCAGCCAAGATTCCGGGGTCTATGGCTACACCTTC
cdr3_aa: CASSQDSGVYGYTF

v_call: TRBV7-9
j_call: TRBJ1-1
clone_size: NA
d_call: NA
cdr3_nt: TGTGCCAGCAGCTTAGCCCAGGCGACAAACACTGAAGCTTTCTTT
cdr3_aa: CASSLAQATNTEAFF

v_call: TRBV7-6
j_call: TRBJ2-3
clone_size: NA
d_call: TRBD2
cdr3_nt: TGTGCCAGCAGCCTTAGCGGGAGGCTCACAGATACGCAGTATTTT
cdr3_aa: CASSLSGRLTDTQYF

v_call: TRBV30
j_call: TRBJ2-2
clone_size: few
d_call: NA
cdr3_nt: TGTGCCTGGAGCAACTCTCACCGGGAGCTGTTTTTT
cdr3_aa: CAWSNSHRELFF

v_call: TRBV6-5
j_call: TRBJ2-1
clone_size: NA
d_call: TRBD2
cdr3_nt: TGTGCCAGCGGGGCTAGCGGGCACTACAATGAGCAGTTCTTC
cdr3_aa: CASGASGHYNEQFF

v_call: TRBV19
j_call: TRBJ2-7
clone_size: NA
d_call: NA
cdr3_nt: TGTGCCAGTAGTACCCGGGGCGGGATACCTGGGGAGCAGTACTTC
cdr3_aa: CASSTRGGIPGEQYF

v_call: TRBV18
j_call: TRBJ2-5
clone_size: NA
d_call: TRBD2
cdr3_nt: TGTGCCAGCTCACCAGGACTAGCGGGTGGAGAGACCCAGTACTTC
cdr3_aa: CASSPGLAGGETQYF

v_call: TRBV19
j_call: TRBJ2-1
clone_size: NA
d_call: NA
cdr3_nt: TGTGCCAGTAGTATACATCCGCGGGGTCCCACCTACAATGAGCAGTTCTTC
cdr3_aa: CASSIHPRGPTYNEQFF

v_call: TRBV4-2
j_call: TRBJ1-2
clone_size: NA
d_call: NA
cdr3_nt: TGTGCCAGCAGCCAAGTGGCAGGGAAAGGGTATGGCTACACCTTC
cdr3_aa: CASSQVAGKGYGYTF

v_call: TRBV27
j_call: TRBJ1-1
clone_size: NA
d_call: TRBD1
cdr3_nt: TGTGCCAGCAGTCCACAGGGGCTGAACACTGAAGCTTTCTTT
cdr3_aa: CASSPQGLNTEAFF

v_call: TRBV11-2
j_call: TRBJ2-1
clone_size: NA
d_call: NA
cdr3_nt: TGTGCCAGCAGCTTTGGGCGGGTCAATGAGCAGTTCTTC
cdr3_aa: CASSFGRVNEQFF

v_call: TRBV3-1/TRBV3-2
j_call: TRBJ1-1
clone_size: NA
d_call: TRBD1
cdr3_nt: TGTGCCAGCAGCCAAGTTCAGGGGGTGGTTGTGGACACTGAAGCTTTCTTT
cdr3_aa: CASSQVQGVVVDTEAFF

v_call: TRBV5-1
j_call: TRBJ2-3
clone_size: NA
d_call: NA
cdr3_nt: TGCGCCAGCAGCTCAACCTACGATGGGCCCACAGATACGCAGTATTTT
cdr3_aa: CASSSTYDGPTDTQYF

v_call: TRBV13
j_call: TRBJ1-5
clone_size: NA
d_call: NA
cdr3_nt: TGTGCCAGCAGCTTAGGGTCCACTCATCAGCCCCAGCATTTT
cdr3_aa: CASSLGSTHQPQHF

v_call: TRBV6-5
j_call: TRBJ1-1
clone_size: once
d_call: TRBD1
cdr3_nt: TGTGCCAGCAGTAAAACAGGGGCCAGGAACACTGAAGCTTTCTTT
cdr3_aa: CASSKTGARNTEAFF

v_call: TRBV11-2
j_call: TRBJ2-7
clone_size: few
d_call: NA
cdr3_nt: TGTGCCAGCAGCTTAGACGACATACTATTTGAGGGCGAGCAGTACTTC
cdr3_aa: CASSLDDILFEGEQYF

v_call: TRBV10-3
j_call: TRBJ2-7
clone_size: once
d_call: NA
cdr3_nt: TGTGCCATCAGTGACAGGGGCGGCTTTACCGAGCAGTACTTC
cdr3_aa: CAISDRGGFTEQYF

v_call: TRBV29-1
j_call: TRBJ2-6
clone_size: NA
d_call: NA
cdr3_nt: TGCAGCGTAACAGTTTCTGGGGCCAACGTCCTGACTTTC
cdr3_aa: CSVTVSGANVLTF

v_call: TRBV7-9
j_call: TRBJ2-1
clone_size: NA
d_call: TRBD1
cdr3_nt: TGTGCCAGCAGCTTGGACAGGGGCGAAAGGGGTGAGCAGTTCTTC
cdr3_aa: CASSLDRGERGEQFF

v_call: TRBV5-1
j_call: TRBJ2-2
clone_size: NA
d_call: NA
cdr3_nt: TGCGCCAGCAGCTACCAAGACAGGGGGGAGCTGTTTTTT
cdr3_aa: CASSYQDRGELFF

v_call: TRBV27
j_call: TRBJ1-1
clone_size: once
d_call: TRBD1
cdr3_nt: TGTGCCAGCAGTTTATCGCCTACGGGGACAGGGAGGGCTTTCTTT
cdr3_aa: CASSLSPTGTGRAFF

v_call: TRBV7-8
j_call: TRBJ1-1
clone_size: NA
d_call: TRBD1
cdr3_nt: TGTGCCAGCAGCCCATTACAGGGGACGAGGAGGAAAACTGAAGCTTTCTTT
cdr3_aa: CASSPLQGTRRKTEAFF

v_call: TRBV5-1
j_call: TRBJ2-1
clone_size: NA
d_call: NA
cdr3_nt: TGCGCCAGCAGCTTTACCGGGTCAGCTTATGAGCAGTTCTTC
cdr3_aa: CASSFTGSAYEQFF

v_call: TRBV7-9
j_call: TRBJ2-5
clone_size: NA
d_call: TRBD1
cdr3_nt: TGTGCCAGCAGCTTAAGTCCGACAGGGCCCCAAGAGACCCAGTACTTC
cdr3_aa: CASSLSPTGPQETQYF

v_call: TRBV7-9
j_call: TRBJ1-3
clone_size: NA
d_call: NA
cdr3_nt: TGTGCCAGCAGCCCAGGTCCGATGGGAAACACCATATATTTT
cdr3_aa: CASSPGPMGNTIYF

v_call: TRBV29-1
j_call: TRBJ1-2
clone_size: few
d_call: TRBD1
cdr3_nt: TGCAGCGTTGCTGACAGGGGGACCTATGGCTACACCTTC
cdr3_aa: CSVADRGTYGYTF

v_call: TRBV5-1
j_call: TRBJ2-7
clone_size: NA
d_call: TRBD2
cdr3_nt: TGCGCCAGCAGCCCGGTACTAGCGGGAGAGCACGAGCAGTACTTC
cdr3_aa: CASSPVLAGEHEQYF

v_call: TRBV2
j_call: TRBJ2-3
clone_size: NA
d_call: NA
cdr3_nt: TGTGCCAGCAGTGAACTCAGCACAGATACGCAGTATTTT
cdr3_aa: CASSELSTDTQYF

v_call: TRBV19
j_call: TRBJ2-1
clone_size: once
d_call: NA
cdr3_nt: TGTGCCAGTAGTATTAAGAGCGAGACTAATGAGCAGTTCTTC
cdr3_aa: CASSIKSETNEQFF

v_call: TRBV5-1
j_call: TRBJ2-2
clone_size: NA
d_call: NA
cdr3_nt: TGCGCCAGCAGCTTGGTTCAGACAGTCGGGGAGCTGTTTTTT
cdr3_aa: CASSLVQTVGELFF

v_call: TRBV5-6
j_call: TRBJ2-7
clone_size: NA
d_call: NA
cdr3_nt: TGTGCCAGCAGCCGGGGGTACTCCTACGAGCAGTACTTC
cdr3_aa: CASSRGYSYEQYF